Listed here are 6 T cell receptor beta chains from one sample, sequenced in a study of T cell responses to AZD1222 COVID-19 vaccine. Produced via immunoSEQ multiplex PCR; TCRdb's table is partial and in-frame only. Of roughly 150,000 clones in the sample, 85% to 95% are singletons; the top ten hold about a tenth. The sequencing here drew on peripheral blood, taken 28 days after the second AZD1222 dose. The receptors originated from an adult who received the AZD1222 COVID-19 vaccine.

For this clone: This may come from a read error, since a much larger clone is one base off. The genes are TRBV12-3 or TRBV12-4 and TRBJ1-2, with D possibly being TRBD1 (5 bases). The CDR3 loop spans 13 amino acids. V was pared by 1 base and J by 2 bases, with 5 bases between. CDR3 protein: CASSLGQNYGYTF. In DNA, the CDR3 is TGTGCCAGCAGTTTAGGACAGAACTATGGCTACACCTTC.

The chain combines TRBV4-3 with TRBJ2-2; D is unresolved. CDR1 and CDR2 from the germline V gene are LGHNA and YSLEER. The V end was cut by 0 bases, the J end by 0 bases, with 8 bases between. This CDR3 region has 16 residues. CDR3 sequence: CASSQEARPNTGELFF. CDR3 in DNA: TGCGCCAGCAGCCAAGAAGCGAGGCCGAACACCGGGGAGCTGTTTTTT.

The V and J genes are TRBV20-1 and TRBJ2-2, with 10 bases identical to TRBD2. CDR3 length equals 16 residues. The V and J ends lost 3 bases and 4 bases, in that order; junction bases with no gene match: 8. Germline values: CDR1 DFQATT, CDR2 SNEGSKA (reference sequence). CDR3 coding DNA: TGCAGTGCTAGTTCAGCGGGAGGGCCTCGCACCGGGGAGCTGTTTTTT. Its protein is CSASSAGGPRTGELFF.

This chain joins TRBV4-3 and TRBJ2-3, with D tentatively TRBD2 (5 bases). V lost 4 bases to trimming and J lost 4 bases, with 12 bases between them. Germline loops: CDR1 LGHNA, CDR2 YSLEER. The CDR3 has 14 amino acids. The CDR3 sequence: CASSLTLGADTQYF. The CDR3 DNA sequence: TGCGCCAGCAGCCTGACCCTCGGGGCAGATACGCAGTATTTT.

The chain couples TRBV6-5 to TRBJ1-1; the D is unclear. CDR3 length: 13 residues. V was cut by 7 bases and J by 0 bases, with 9 bases left in between. CDR1 and CDR2 (germline): MNHEY, SVGAGI. Here the CDR3 reads CASIGLMNTEAFF. CDR3 sequence (DNA): TGTGCCAGCATAGGGCTCATGAACACTGAAGCTTTCTTT.

The chain is built from TRBV5-6 and TRBJ1-1; 7 positions match TRBD1. The CDR3 has 12 amino acids. With 4 bases clipped from V and 9 bases from J, the junction kept 6 bases outside the gene matches. The V gene's germline CDR1 is SGHDT and CDR2 YYEEEE. CDR3 in amino acids: CASSPGTDKAFF. The CDR3 bases are TGTGCCAGCAGCCCGGGGACAGATAAAGCTTTCTTT.